One TCR beta chain is described in this entry. What it recognizes is unknown. This sample is drawn from a study of cytomegalovirus exposure and HLA in healthy donors. The donors were part of the validation cohort, which consisted of 120 subjects and was separate from the first cohort of 666 subjects. General study points: The tendency of first-cohort TCR clusters to co-occur in the 110 or so validation repertoires emerged from a later analysis. Among TCR beta chains, those listed as cytomegalovirus-associated numbered over 150.

Sequencing used immunoSEQ multiplex PCR; TCRdb keeps in-frame clones, though not all of them. Here the sample spans about 330,000 clones, 80% to 90% being singletons. The germline V and J ends were trimmed by 0 bases and 1 base, with 6 bases remaining between them. This CDR3 has 15 amino acids. Germline CDR1 is SGHTA and CDR2 is FQGNSA. The specimen was PBMCs. This rearrangement joins TRBV7-2 to TRBJ1-4; D is possibly TRBD1 (5 bases). The clonotype comes from a woman under 30 in good health and CMV-seronegative. CDR3 DNA sequence: TGTGCCAGCAGCTTAGCAGGACAAACTAATGAAAAACTGTTTTTT. Protein product: CASSLAGQTNEKLFF.